One sample yielded the 22 T cell receptor beta chains listed below, sequenced in a study of immune cell composition in non-small cell lung cancer. Normal lung sampling was at least 3 cm from the tumour, as distant as possible. Using immunoSEQ multiplex PCR, the repertoire was profiled, and TCRdb retains in-frame clones only, with some absent. This repertoire shows fewer than 2,500 clones, about 81% found once; its top ten account for around 14%. Sequencing was carried out using non-adjacent lung tissue. The source is a human donor with non-small cell lung cancer.

This clone came up a few times. The chain recombines TRBV28 with TRBJ2-6; D call uncertain. V dropped 7 bases and J dropped 0 bases, with 16 bases sitting between them. CDR3 length: 17 amino acids. CDR1 is MDHEN, CDR2 SYDVKM, per germline. The CDR3 region has the DNA TGTGCCAGCACCGTCGGTAGTTTCGGCTCTGGGGCCAACGTCCTGACTTTC. Translating gives CASTVGSFGSGANVLTF.

The chain recombines TRBV5-6 with TRBJ2-4; unclear D gene. From germline, CDR1 is SGHDT and CDR2 YYEEEE. The CDR3 is made up of 12 amino acids. Trimming shortened V by 7 bases and J by 0 bases, and 5 bases separated the two germline ends. The CDR3 DNA follows: TGTGCCAGCGGCGGAGCCAAAAACATTCAGTACTTC. This codes for CASGGAKNIQYF.

V is TRBV5-1 and J is TRBJ1-1, with a weak D call TRBD1 (5 bases). This CDR3 region has 16 residues. Trimming took off 4 bases at V and 3 bases at J, with 19 bases between the two ends. Germline V gives CDR1 SGHRS, CDR2 YFSETQ. CDR3 region: CASSPLGSMTDTEAFF. CDR3 in DNA: TGCGCCAGCAGCCCCTTGGGGTCTATGACAGACACTGAAGCTTTCTTT.

This clone was picked up one time. The chain couples TRBV7-9 to TRBJ2-1; the match to TRBD2 covers 8 bases. The J segment lost 7 bases and the V segment lost 5 bases, leaving 10 bases of the junction unmatched. CDR3 length: 15 residues. The V gene's germline CDR1 is SEHNR and CDR2 FQNEAQ (reference sequence). CDR3 amino acids: CASSGPREGGNEQFF. The CDR3 region has the DNA TGTGCCAGCAGCGGACCCCGGGAGGGCGGAAATGAGCAGTTCTTC.

This chain connects TRBV19 to TRBJ2-1, with 11 bases identical to TRBD1. With V trimmed by 3 bases and J by 7 bases, 11 bases remained unmatched. CDR3 size: 17 residues. Germline CDR1 LNHDA, CDR2 SQIVND (reference sequence). The CDR3 DNA reads as TGTGCCAGTAGTATTAGGGGGGACAGGGGGTTGAGGAATGAGCAGTTCTTC. Translated, it gives CASSIRGDRGLRNEQFF.

J is TRBJ2-1 and V is TRBV7-2; D is possibly TRBD1 (5 bases). Deletions cut 5 bases from V and 9 bases from J, with 14 bases between. CDR3 length: 13 residues. CDR1 and CDR2 (germline): SGHTA, FQGNSA. The CDR3 loop is CASSLRALGEQFF. CDR3 nucleotides: TGTGCCAGCAGCCTCAGGGCCTTGGGTGAGCAGTTCTTC.

This chain joins TRBV7-9 and TRBJ1-3, with TRBD1 identical over 7 bases. The germline CDR1 and CDR2 sequences are SEHNR and FQNEAQ (reference sequence). The ends lost 5 bases at V and 0 bases at J; junction bases unmatched: 10. The CDR3 is 17 residues long. CDR3 in DNA: TGTGCCAGCAGCCCAGGGGACAGACTGCTCTCTGGAAACACCATATATTTT. Translated: CASSPGDRLLSGNTIYF.

The rearrangement uses TRBV4-2 and TRBJ2-3; D perhaps matches TRBD1 (5 bases). Germline V gives CDR1 LGHNA, CDR2 YNFKEQ. The CDR3 contains 15 residues. Trimming stripped 0 bases from V and 6 bases from J, with 13 bases between. The CDR3 bases are TGTGCCAGCAGCCAAGATAGGACAAGGTGGGATACGCAGTATTTT. This codes for CASSQDRTRWDTQYF.

The gene calls are TRBV27 and TRBJ1-1; no firm D call. The CDR3 loop spans 16 amino acids. The germline gives CDR1 MNHEY, CDR2 SMNVEV (reference sequence). V dropped 0 bases and J dropped 5 bases, with 16 bases sitting between them. CDR3 sequence reads: CASSLSTDIGKTEAFF. The CDR3 DNA reads as TGTGCCAGCAGTTTATCCACCGACATAGGTAAGACTGAAGCTTTCTTT.

The chain combines TRBV30 with TRBJ1-6; 10 nucleotides match TRBD1. Germline V gene data show CDR1 as GTSNPN and CDR2 as SVGIG (reference sequence). The V and J ends lost 0 bases and 4 bases, in that order; junction bases with no gene match: 6. CDR3 length: 17 amino acids. The DNA of the CDR3 is TGTGCCTGGAGTGTACGGACAGGGGGAATTTATAATTCACCCCTCCACTTT. Protein: CAWSVRTGGIYNSPLHF.

V gene TRBV6-1 combines with J gene TRBJ1-4; TRBD1 might be the D (5 bases). Germline CDR1 reads MNHNS; CDR2 reads SASEGT. CDR3 length equals 13 residues. Trimming pared 10 bases from V and 5 bases from J, leaving 14 bases between. The chain's CDR3 is CAISPGLNEKLFF. The CDR3 bases are TGTGCCATCTCCCCGGGACTAAATGAAAAACTGTTTTTT.

This chain connects TRBV19 to TRBJ2-1; the match to TRBD1 covers 10 bases. CDR3 length equals 14 residues. V lost 10 bases to trimming and J lost 5 bases; unmatched junction nucleotides: 8. Germline lookup yields CDR1 LNHDA and CDR2 SQIVND (reference sequence). CDR3 DNA: TGTGCCACTATAGACAGGGGGCGCAACAATGAGCAGTTCTTC. Its protein product is CATIDRGRNNEQFF.

The chain has TRBV5-1 and TRBJ2-7; 7 bases line up with TRBD1. The CDR3 has 13 amino acids. The germline CDR1 and CDR2 sequences are SGHRS and YFSETQ. The junction had 10 bases not matched to a gene; V was cut back by 6 bases and J by 7 bases. The CDR3, as DNA: TGCGCCAGCATGCAGGGGGAAGAGGGTGAGCAGTACTTC. It encodes CASMQGEEGEQYF.

The chain is built from TRBV21-1 and TRBJ2-5; the table's D call TRBD2 went unverified against the DNA. TRBV21-1 is reported as a pseudogene. CDR3 length equals 14 residues. The CDR3 protein is CASSIRAGVETQYF. For the CDR3, the DNA is TGTGCCAGCAGCATAAGGGCGGGGGTAGAGACCCAGTACTTC.

Here the CDR3 DNA reads TGCAGCGTTACTACTACCCCGGGACAGGGGACTGAAGCTTTCTTT. This gives the protein CSVTTTPGQGTEAFF. The V gene is TRBV29-1, the J gene TRBJ1-1; TRBD1 aligns across 10 bases. V gave up 5 bases and J gave up 5 bases; unmatched junction bases: 11. Germline assignment: CDR1 SQVTM and CDR2 ANQGSEA. This CDR3 comprises 15 residues.

This clone was seen a handful of times. CDR3 in amino acids: CASSSSSGRENIQYF. In nucleotides, the CDR3 is TGTGCCAGCAGTTCGTCTAGCGGGAGAGAAAACATTCAGTACTTC. This sequence joins TRBV27 and TRBJ2-4; 10 positions agree with TRBD2. Germline V gene lookup returns CDR1 MNHEY and CDR2 SMNVEV (reference sequence). This CDR3 is 15 amino acids long. V lost 4 bases and J lost 5; bases outside the gene matches: 5.

The gene calls are TRBV28 and TRBJ1-2, with 9 bases matching TRBD1. Losses at the gene ends were 5 bases for V and 8 bases for J; bases not matched to a gene: 12. Per germline, CDR1 MDHEN and CDR2 SYDVKM. CDR3 size: 15 residues. CDR3 sequence (DNA): TGTGCCAGCAGTATCCACGCCTCCACAGGGGGCGGCTACACCTTC. Translated: CASSIHASTGGGYTF.

The chain is built from TRBV19 and TRBJ2-3, with TRBD2 matching 9 bases. CDR3 length: 16 amino acids. The V gene end was trimmed by 5 bases and the J gene end by 6 bases; junction bases not matched to a gene: 12. Per germline, CDR1 LNHDA and CDR2 SQIVND (reference sequence). CDR3 protein: CASSSGTSRLGDTQYF. In nucleotides, the CDR3 is TGTGCCAGTAGTTCGGGGACTAGCCGCCTCGGGGATACGCAGTATTTT.

The chain links TRBV7-6 to TRBJ2-7, with D perhaps matching TRBD2 (5 bases). The V and J ends lost 6 bases and 6 bases respectively, with 18 bases between them. Germline CDR1 SGHVS, CDR2 FNYEAQ. There are 14 residues in the CDR3. CDR3 nucleotide sequence: TGTGCCAGCAGTCGATTGGGAGACCCACTCGAGCAGTACTTC. Protein sequence: CASSRLGDPLEQYF.

This chain joins TRBV6-1 and TRBJ2-1, with D possibly being TRBD1 (5 bases). The V end was cut by 6 bases, the J end by 6 bases, with 12 bases between. The CDR3 sequence is 13 residues long. Germline loops: CDR1 MNHNS, CDR2 SASEGT. The CDR3: CASRRIQVNEQFF. CDR3 DNA sequence: TGTGCCAGCAGACGTATACAGGTCAATGAGCAGTTCTTC.

The chain uses TRBV4-3 and TRBJ2-2, with 13 nucleotides matching TRBD2. The CDR3 has 16 amino acids. CDR1 is LGHNA, CDR2 YSLEER, per germline. V was clipped by 3 bases and J by 9 bases; unmatched bases: 7. CDR3 loop: CASSQETSGRSRELFF. The DNA of the CDR3 is TGCGCCAGCAGCCAGGAGACTAGCGGGAGGTCTCGGGAGCTGTTTTTT.

This clone was observed a few times. The chain uses TRBV2 and TRBJ1-5; D might be TRBD1 (6 bases). V lost 0 bases, J lost 7 bases, and 13 bases lay in between. Germline V CDR1 and CDR2: SNHLY, FYNNEI. The CDR3 has 15 amino acids. For the CDR3, the DNA is TGTGCCAGCAGTGAAGCAGGGGGTAGAGGGCAGCCCCAGCATTTT. It encodes CASSEAGGRGQPQHF.